Below, 19 T cell receptor beta chains from the same sample are listed, as sequenced in a study of blood T cells in healthy people across ages (dated by TCRdb to between 2014 and 2017). Library generation was performed with 5' RACE. Sequencing was carried out with an Illumina HiSeq 2500. A second about 7 to 11 cycle PCR used a sample-barcoded 5' primer and a J-beta primer mix. TCRdb reworked the public reads: Q25 trimming with fastp, MiXCR clone assembly, productive beta chains retained. CDR3 protein duplicates are merged, each entry listing the most common genes and DNA. Within this sample are roughly 900,000 distinct CDR3 sequences, with roughly 50% of them counted one time only. The top ten clonotypes cover roughly an eighth of the sample. The sequenced sample was blood. These receptors all come from a man under 40 in good health.

The chain joins TRBV27 to TRBJ2-1, with D tentatively TRBD2 (7 bases). Per the germline V gene, CDR1 is MNHEY and CDR2 is SMNVEV (reference sequence). This CDR3 region has 15 residues. The V and J ends lost 5 bases and 4 bases respectively, with 15 bases between them. This CDR3 is CASSPRAGAYNEQFF. The CDR3 bases are TGTGCCAGCAGTCCAAGGGCGGGGGCGTACAATGAGCAGTTCTTC.

CDR3 nucleotide sequence: TGCAGTGCCATCCGGGCGGGGGCCAACACAGATACGCAGTATTTT. This codes for CSAIRAGANTDTQYF. The chain joins TRBV20-1 to TRBJ2-3, with D possibly being TRBD2 (7 bases). CDR3 length: 15 residues. Germline values: CDR1 DFQATT, CDR2 SNEGSKA (reference sequence). The germline V and J ends were trimmed by 6 bases and 2 bases, with 18 bases remaining between them.

This clonotype appeared a few times. The chain has TRBV7-2 and TRBJ2-7; the match to TRBD1 covers 9 bases. The germline V gene has CDR1 SGHTA and CDR2 FQGNSA. Losses at the gene ends were 3 bases for V and 1 base for J; bases not matched to a gene: 4. The CDR3 is 15 residues long. This CDR3 reads CASSFRQGESYEQYF. The CDR3 DNA is TGTGCCAGCAGCTTCAGACAGGGGGAATCCTACGAGCAGTACTTC.

The chain combines TRBV28 with TRBJ2-7, with a weak D call TRBD2 (7 bases). The CDR3 is 15 residues long. The V gene lost 3 bases and the J gene lost 0 bases, with 12 bases spanning the gap. Germline CDR1 is MDHEN and CDR2 is SYDVKM. The CDR3 bases are TGTGCCAGCAGTTTCGGGGGGCCGAGCTCCTACGAGCAGTACTTC. It is translated as CASSFGGPSSYEQYF.

The J gene is TRBJ2-2, the V gene TRBV5-1, with 9 bases fitting TRBD1. With 4 bases clipped from V and 7 bases from J, the junction kept 11 bases outside the gene matches. CDR1 and CDR2 from the germline V gene are SGHRS and YFSETQ. This CDR3 has 16 residues. This CDR3 reads CASSRLGQGQGGELFF. The CDR3 nucleotides are TGCGCCAGCAGCCGATTAGGACAGGGGCAAGGCGGGGAGCTGTTTTTT. The whole variable domain, remainder taken from reference TRBV5-1 and TRBJ2-2, is KAGVTQTPRYLIKTRGQQVTLSCSPISGHRSVSWYQQTPGQGLQFLFEYFSETQRNKGNFPGRFSGRQFSNSRSEMNVSTLELGDSALYLCASSRLGQGQGGELFFGEGSRLTVL.

The chain is built from TRBV20-1 and TRBJ2-4, with D perhaps assigned TRBD1 or TRBD2 (5 bases each). Matching the DNA end better, TRBJ2-7 makes the J call doubtful. The CDR3 consists of 15 residues. Germline V gene sequence: CDR1 DFQATT, CDR2 SNEGSKA (reference sequence). The CDR3 DNA reads TGCAGTGCTCCGAAACTACAGAACACTGGGGGCGAGCAGTACTTC. Amino acids: CSAPKLQNTGGEQYF.

The chain links TRBV6-2 or TRBV6-3 to TRBJ1-5; a possible D gene is TRBD1 (5 bases). This CDR3 is built from 13 residues. Trimming took 10 bases from V and 2 from J, leaving 12 bases between them. Germline-derived CDR1 and CDR2 are MNHEY and SVGEGT. The CDR3: CATRRDGNQPQHF. CDR3 coding DNA: TGTGCCACCCGCAGGGACGGCAATCAGCCCCAGCATTTT.

This sequence joins TRBV7-8 and TRBJ2-3, with D possibly being TRBD2 (7 bases). The CDR3 is 15 amino acids. Germline V gene lookup returns CDR1 SGHVS and CDR2 FQNEAQ. V was pared by 4 bases and J by 5 bases, with 16 bases between. Here the CDR3 reads CASSSGGTGVDTQYF. CDR3 DNA: TGTGCCAGCAGCTCGGGGGGCACCGGGGTAGATACGCAGTATTTT.

This chain uses TRBV5-1 with TRBJ2-7; 8 positions agree with TRBD1. Per germline, CDR1 SGHRS and CDR2 YFSETQ. The CDR3 totals 12 residues. V was clipped by 4 bases and J by 10 bases; unmatched bases: 7. The CDR3 sequence is CASSLTGAPQYF. DNA of the CDR3: TGCGCCAGCAGCCTGACAGGGGCACCCCAGTACTTC.

The chain recombines TRBV10-3 with TRBJ2-2; D remains unclear. The CDR3 is 15 amino acids. CDR1 ENHRY and CDR2 SYGVKD come from the germline V gene. V lost 3 bases and J 3 bases, leaving 11 bases between the germline ends. Here the CDR3 DNA reads TGTGCCATCAGTGAAAGTCCAGCGTACACCGGGGAGCTGTTTTTT. This sequence encodes CAISESPAYTGELFF.

This clonotype was seen more than once but under ten times. The rearrangement joins TRBV5-6 to TRBJ1-2, with TRBD1 identical over 8 bases. The CDR3 is made up of 17 amino acids. With 0 bases clipped from V and 6 bases from J, the junction kept 13 bases outside the gene matches. Per the germline V gene, CDR1 is SGHDT and CDR2 is YYEEEE. The CDR3 coding sequence is TGTGCCAGCAGCTTGGACCGACTCCCGACAGGGGTGGATGGCTACACCTTC. Protein product: CASSLDRLPTGVDGYTF.

This clonotype has a handful of counts. This chain uses TRBV3-1 with TRBJ1-2; TRBD1 is a possible D gene (5 bases). The germline V and J ends were trimmed by 1 base and 8 bases, with 14 bases remaining between them. The CDR3 runs to 14 residues. CDR1 is LGHDT and CDR2 is YNNKEL in the germline V gene (reference sequence). The CDR3 sequence is CASSQGGREEGYTF. The CDR3 DNA follows: TGTGCCAGCAGCCAAGGCGGCAGGGAGGAGGGCTACACCTTC.

This clonotype was observed a handful of times. The genes are TRBV4-1 and TRBJ2-5; perhaps TRBD2 as D (6 bases). The J call may be incorrect, as the DNA end agrees better with TRBJ2-7. The CDR3 runs to 16 residues. CDR1 MGHRA and CDR2 YSYEKL come from the germline V gene. The CDR3 spells CASSQDLRGGSYEQYF. The CDR3 nucleotides read TGCGCCAGCAGCCAAGATCTCCGTGGGGGGTCCTACGAGCAGTACTTC.

V usage is TRBV29-1 and J usage is TRBJ2-3; D not certain. CDR1 SQVTM and CDR2 ANQGSEA come from the germline V gene. The ends were cut back, 1 base at V and 3 bases at J, with 8 bases in the middle. This CDR3 is 13 amino acids long. For the CDR3, the DNA is TGCAGCGTTGAAGGGGGAACGACAGATACGCAGTATTTT. Translating gives CSVEGGTTDTQYF.

This chain links TRBV6-2 or TRBV6-3 with TRBJ1-5, with unresolved D. From germline, CDR1 is MNHEY and CDR2 SVGEGT. The V end lost 5 bases, the J end lost 1 base, and 15 bases lay between the germline ends. The CDR3 contains 16 residues. CDR3 loop: CASSASAVKSNQPQHF. As DNA, the CDR3 is TGTGCCAGCAGTGCTTCAGCAGTAAAGAGCAATCAGCCCCAGCATTTT.

The chain links TRBV9 to TRBJ1-5; D is perhaps TRBD1 (5 bases). This CDR3 has 15 residues. V lost 3 bases and J lost 1, with 11 bases in between. The germline V gene has CDR1 SGDLS and CDR2 YYNGEE. DNA for the CDR3: TGTGCCAGCAGCGGGCCCGACAGCAGCAATCAGCCCCAGCATTTT. Translated, it gives CASSGPDSSNQPQHF.

The chain carries TRBV20-1 and TRBJ1-6; 8 nucleotides line up with TRBD1. The trim removed 6 bases at V and 7 bases at J, leaving 5 bases unmatched. CDR3 length: 13 amino acids. Germline assignment: CDR1 DFQATT and CDR2 SNEGSKA (reference sequence). CDR3 in amino acids: CSADTGGNSPLHF. CDR3 DNA sequence: TGCAGTGCGGACACAGGGGGGAATTCACCCCTCCACTTT.

The V call is TRBV20-1, the J call TRBJ1-1; D not certain. The CDR3 spans 14 residues. Trimming removed 0 bases at V and 1 base at J, with 9 bases between. Per the germline V gene, CDR1 is DFQATT and CDR2 is SNEGSKA (reference sequence). The CDR3 reads CSARDLQKNTEAFF. CDR3 DNA sequence: TGCAGTGCTAGAGATTTACAAAAGAACACTGAAGCTTTCTTT.

A few counts support this clonotype. The rearrangement joins TRBV28 to TRBJ2-7, with 12 bases fitting TRBD2. Germline V gene sequence: CDR1 MDHEN, CDR2 SYDVKM. The CDR3 has 15 residues. The V gene end was trimmed by 5 bases and the J gene end by 1 base; junction bases not matched to a gene: 3. The CDR3 reads CASSGLAGFSYEQYF. CDR3 in DNA: TGTGCCAGCAGTGGACTAGCGGGGTTTTCCTACGAGCAGTACTTC.